This T cell receptor beta chain is from a study of blood T cell repertoires in COVID-19. For the study at large: The cDNA or gDNA used as material had been derived from T cells, B-cell-depleted T cells, or PBMCs.

Source study methods: The assay estimated nucleated cells by amplifying reference gene primers. The data were produced by immunoSEQ multiplex PCR, yet TCRdb's version contains in-frame clones alone and is incomplete. V and J calls plus clone size are reproduced from that table; the DNA served to infer D and trimming. The top ten clones hold 9.9% of a sample with 97,000 or so clones, just under 85% of them seen once. Material for sequencing was peripheral blood. This clonotype was sampled from a man aged 35-49 years with active or convalescent COVID-19.

The DNA for the CDR3 is TGTGCCAGCAGTTTGCCCGGGACAGGGGGCTGGGAGACCCAGTACTTC. Amino acids: CASSLPGTGGWETQYF. This chain joins TRBV28 and TRBJ2-5; 12 positions match TRBD1. J lost 5 bases, V lost 3 bases, and 7 bases had no gene match. Per germline, CDR1 MDHEN and CDR2 SYDVKM. The CDR3 loop spans 16 amino acids.